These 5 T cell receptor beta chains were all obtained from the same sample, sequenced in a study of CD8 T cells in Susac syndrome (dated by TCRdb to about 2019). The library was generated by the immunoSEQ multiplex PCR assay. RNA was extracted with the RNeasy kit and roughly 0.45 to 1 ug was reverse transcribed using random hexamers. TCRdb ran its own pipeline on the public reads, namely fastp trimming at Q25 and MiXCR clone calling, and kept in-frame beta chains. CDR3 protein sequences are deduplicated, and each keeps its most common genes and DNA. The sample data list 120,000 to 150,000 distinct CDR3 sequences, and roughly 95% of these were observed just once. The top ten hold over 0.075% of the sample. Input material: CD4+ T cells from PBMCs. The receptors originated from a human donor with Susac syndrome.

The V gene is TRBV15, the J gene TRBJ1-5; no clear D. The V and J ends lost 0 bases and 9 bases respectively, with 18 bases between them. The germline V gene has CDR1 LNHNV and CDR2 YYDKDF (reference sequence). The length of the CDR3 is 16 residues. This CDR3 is CATSREPSVAGGPQHF. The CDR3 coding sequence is TGTGCCACCAGCAGAGAGCCCTCGGTGGCCGGAGGGCCCCAGCATTTT. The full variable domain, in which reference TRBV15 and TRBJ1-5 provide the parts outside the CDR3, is DAMVIQNPRYQVTQFGKPVTLSCSQTLNHNVMYWYQQKSSQAPKLLFHYYDKDFNNEADTPDNFQSRRPNTSFCFLDIRSPGLGDTAMYLCATSREPSVAGGPQHFGDGTRLSIL.

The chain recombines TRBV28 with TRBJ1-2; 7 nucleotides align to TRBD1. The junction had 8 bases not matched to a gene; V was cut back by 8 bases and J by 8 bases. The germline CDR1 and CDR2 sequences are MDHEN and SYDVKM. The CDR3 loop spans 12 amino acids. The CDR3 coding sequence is TGTGCCAGCGGGAAGACAGGGACGGGCTACACCTTC. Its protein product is CASGKTGTGYTF.

The CDR3 DNA reads TGTGCCAGCAGTCAGCGACTAGCGGGGGCAGAGACCCAGTACTTC. Translating it yields CASSQRLAGAETQYF. The chain uses TRBV14 and TRBJ2-5; 12 bases are a match to TRBD2. Per germline, CDR1 SGHDN and CDR2 FVKESK. V shed 6 bases, J shed 4 bases, and the junction held 6 bases outside the gene matches. This CDR3 is 15 amino acids long.

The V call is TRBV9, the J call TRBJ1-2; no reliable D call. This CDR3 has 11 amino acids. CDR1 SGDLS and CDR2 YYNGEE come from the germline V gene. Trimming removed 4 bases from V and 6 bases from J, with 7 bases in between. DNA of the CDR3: TGTGCCAGCAGCAGACCCAATGGCTACACCTTC. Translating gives CASSRPNGYTF.

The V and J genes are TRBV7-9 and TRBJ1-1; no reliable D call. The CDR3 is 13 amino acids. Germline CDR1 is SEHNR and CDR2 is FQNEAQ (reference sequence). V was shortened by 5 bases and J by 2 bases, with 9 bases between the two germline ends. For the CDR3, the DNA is TGTGCCAGCAGCATACCGGTTAACACTGAAGCTTTCTTT. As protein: CASSIPVNTEAFF.